This paragraph reports one TCR beta chain. The antigen is not known. These data are taken from a study of regulatory T cells in long-lasting Graves disease. To make TCR beta libraries, researchers used iRepertoire HTBI primers and Arm-PCR of CDR3 regions. MiXCR was run by TCRdb on the multiplex PCR reads, yielding one entry per CDR3 protein. The table lists around 470,000 distinct CDR3 sequences, 11% to 15% of them singletons. Points from the study as a whole: Public clonotype sharing was higher in persistent than newly diagnosed patients.

CDR1 and CDR2 (germline): LNHDA, SQIVND (reference sequence). Trimming took off 0 bases at V and 1 base at J, with 8 bases between the two ends. This CDR3 has 15 residues. Time point specified: newly diagnosed GD, antithyroid drugs for less than 3 months. Extracted RNA from PBMCs served as the source of the TCR library. These data were also reused for a study on T cells in Graves' hyperthyroidism and ophthalmopathy. That source adds: Blood samples included most of the expanded thyroid clonotypes exceeding 0.001.

This chain links TRBV19 with TRBJ2-3; D gene uncertain. The sequence came from a woman aged 50 to 60 with Graves disease. The input for sequencing was peripheral blood mononuclear cells (PBMCs), taken at new diagnosis, from a patient treated with antithyroid drugs. CDR3 sequence: CASSIDGYRTDTQYF. CDR3 bases: TGTGCCAGTAGTATAGACGGATATCGCACAGATACGCAGTATTTT.